The 15 T cell receptor beta chains below all came from one sample that was sequenced in a study of cytotoxic CD8 clonotypes in ibrutinib-treated CLL. Sequencing was performed with immunoSEQ multiplex PCR; in TCRdb, only in-frame clones are kept and a portion is missing. The repertoire holds about 140,000 clones, with 70% to 80% as singletons. The sequences come from PBMCs, collected after 24 months of ibrutinib treatment. The receptors were gathered from a human donor with chronic lymphocytic leukemia.

Here the CDR3 reads CASSLVADYVLQYF. The CDR3 DNA is TGCGCCAGCAGCTTGGTGGCAGACTACGTATTGCAGTATTTT. This chain links TRBV5-1 with TRBJ2-3; tentative D call: TRBD2 (5 bases). This CDR3 has 14 residues. The germline V and J ends were trimmed by 0 bases and 11 bases, with 16 bases remaining between them. The germline V gene encodes CDR1 SGHRS and CDR2 YFSETQ.

This chain links TRBV4-1 with TRBJ2-7, with a weak D call TRBD2 (7 bases). There are 16 residues in the CDR3. Per the germline V gene, CDR1 is MGHRA and CDR2 is YSYEKL. V lost 0 bases and J 2 bases, leaving 14 bases between the germline ends. The DNA of the CDR3 is TGCGCCAGCAGCCAAGAATGGGGGGGCCTCGCCTACGAGCAGTACTTC. Amino acid sequence: CASSQEWGGLAYEQYF.

This sequence joins TRBV11-3 and TRBJ2-7; no definite D call. The CDR3 totals 13 residues. V lost 1 base and J 3 bases, leaving 7 bases between the germline ends. Germline V gene sequence: CDR1 SGHNT, CDR2 YENEEA. The CDR3 DNA sequence: TGTGCCAGCAGCTTAGGGGTCGGCTACGAGCAGTACTTC. As protein: CASSLGVGYEQYF.

The genes are TRBV9 and TRBJ1-1; a possible D gene is TRBD1 (5 bases). V was cut by 8 bases and J by 6 bases, with 14 bases left in between. CDR3 length: 12 residues. Germline V gene lookup returns CDR1 SGDLS and CDR2 YYNGEE. DNA of the CDR3: TGTGCCAGTCAGTCCCCGGGGGCTGAAGCTTTCTTT. It translates to CASQSPGAEAFF.

This rearrangement joins TRBV9 to TRBJ2-4; D may match TRBD1 or TRBD2 (5 bases each). Germline lookup yields CDR1 SGDLS and CDR2 YYNGEE. Trimming removed 4 bases from V and 6 bases from J, with 17 bases in between. This CDR3 is 15 amino acids long. CDR3 sequence: CASSSPGGWGNIQYF. The CDR3 nucleotides read TGTGCCAGCAGCTCCCCTGGGGGTTGGGGAAACATTCAGTACTTC. Variable domain in full (rest from reference TRBV9 and TRBJ2-4): DSGVTQTPKHLITATGQRVTLRCSPRSGDLSVYWYQQSLDQGLQFLIQYYNGEERAKGNILERFSAQQFPDLHSELNLSSLELGDSALYFCASSSPGGWGNIQYFGAGTRLSVL.

The V and J genes are TRBV6-6 and TRBJ1-4; no definite D call. The germline gives CDR1 MNHNY, CDR2 SVGAGI (reference sequence). The CDR3 has 15 residues. The V end lost 2 bases, the J end lost 7 bases, and 14 bases lay between the germline ends. Here the CDR3 DNA reads TGTGCCAGCAGTTACCGCAGCCGGTGGGGTGAAAAACTGTTTTTT. This codes for CASSYRSRWGEKLFF.

This rearrangement joins TRBV14 to TRBJ2-7, with D hard to call. In germline, CDR1 is SGHDN, CDR2 FVKESK. This CDR3 is built from 13 residues. Trimming removed 4 bases from V and 6 bases from J, with 13 bases in between. In DNA, the CDR3 is TGTGCCAGCAGCCCGGACCCTTTTGGCGAGCAGTACTTC. This translates into CASSPDPFGEQYF.

This clone was observed a single time. The chain joins TRBV6-1 to TRBJ1-2; D might be TRBD1 (6 bases). Germline-derived CDR1 and CDR2 are MNHNS and SASEGT. CDR3 size: 13 residues. V lost 4 bases to trimming and J lost 4 bases, with 10 bases between them. The CDR3 sequence is CASSGQVAYGYTF. CDR3 nucleotides: TGTGCCAGCAGTGGACAGGTCGCCTATGGCTACACCTTC.

The V gene is TRBV13, the J gene TRBJ2-1, with 12 bases matching TRBD2. The CDR3 totals 17 residues. Germline assignment: CDR1 PRHDT and CDR2 FYEKMQ (reference sequence). V trimming: 2 bases; J trimming: 7 bases; junction bases outside the gene matches: 9. CDR3 amino acids: CASSLPPLAGGPNEQFF. DNA for the CDR3: TGTGCCAGCAGCTTACCCCCTCTAGCGGGGGGGCCTAATGAGCAGTTCTTC.

This clone has just one count. V and J are TRBV7-8 and TRBJ2-1; D is perhaps TRBD2 (6 bases). Germline V CDR1 and CDR2: SGHVS, FQNEAQ. The CDR3 runs to 16 residues. V was cut by 2 bases and J by 3 bases, with 14 bases left in between. CDR3 amino acids: CASSLSAWRDYNEQFF. CDR3 bases: TGTGCCAGCAGCTTATCGGCATGGAGGGACTACAATGAGCAGTTCTTC. Filled out from reference TRBV7-8 and TRBJ2-1, the complete variable domain reads GAGVSQSPRYKVAKRGQDVALRCDPISGHVSLFWYQQALGQGPEFLTYFQNEAQLDKSGLPSDRFFAERPEGSVSTLKIQRTQQEDSAVYLCASSLSAWRDYNEQFFGPGTRLTVL.

This chain links TRBV6-6 with TRBJ2-3; D is undetermined. Germline CDR1 MNHNY, CDR2 SVGAGI (reference sequence). The ends were cut back, 3 bases at V and 6 bases at J, with 19 bases in the middle. The CDR3 loop spans 16 amino acids. CDR3 in DNA: TGTGCCAGCAGTTATGGCGCCGGGCCGATGGGGGATACGCAGTATTTT. The encoded protein is CASSYGAGPMGDTQYF.

This chain joins TRBV5-4 and TRBJ2-7; D is perhaps TRBD1 (5 bases). The CDR3 runs to 14 residues. CDR1 is SGHNT, CDR2 YYREEE, per germline (reference sequence). The V end was cut by 6 bases, the J end by 3 bases, with 16 bases between. The CDR3 region has the DNA TGTGCCAGCACCAATGGGGCAGGTGACTACGAGCAGTACTTC. Translated, it gives CASTNGAGDYEQYF.

The V gene is TRBV19, the J gene TRBJ2-7; D could derive from TRBD1 or TRBD2 (5 bases each). V gave up 7 bases and J gave up 6 bases, with 22 bases separating them. This CDR3 is built from 15 residues. CDR1 LNHDA and CDR2 SQIVND come from the germline V gene (reference sequence). The CDR3 region is CASIDRGSPSSEQYF. Here the CDR3 DNA reads TGTGCCAGTATTGACCGGGGCTCTCCCTCCAGCGAGCAGTACTTC.

The chain couples TRBV28 to TRBJ2-2, with a tentative D call TRBD2 (5 bases). This CDR3 has 13 amino acids. Trimming stripped 6 bases from V and 0 bases from J, with 5 bases between. Per the germline V gene, CDR1 is MDHEN and CDR2 is SYDVKM. CDR3: CASREANTGELFF. The CDR3 nucleotides are TGTGCCAGCAGGGAGGCGAACACCGGGGAGCTGTTTTTT.

The V call is TRBV9, the J call TRBJ2-1; D uncertain. Trimming pared 4 bases from V and 12 bases from J, leaving 17 bases between. Germline CDR1 reads SGDLS; CDR2 reads YYNGEE. The CDR3 loop spans 13 amino acids. In DNA, the CDR3 is TGTGCCAGCAGCCAAGATCCAGGCCCCGTGCAGTTCTTC. Translating gives CASSQDPGPVQFF. Full variable domain (remainder filled in from reference TRBV9 and TRBJ2-1): DSGVTQTPKHLITATGQRVTLRCSPRSGDLSVYWYQQSLDQGLQFLIQYYNGEERAKGNILERFSAQQFPDLHSELNLSSLELGDSALYFCASSQDPGPVQFFGPGTRLTVL.